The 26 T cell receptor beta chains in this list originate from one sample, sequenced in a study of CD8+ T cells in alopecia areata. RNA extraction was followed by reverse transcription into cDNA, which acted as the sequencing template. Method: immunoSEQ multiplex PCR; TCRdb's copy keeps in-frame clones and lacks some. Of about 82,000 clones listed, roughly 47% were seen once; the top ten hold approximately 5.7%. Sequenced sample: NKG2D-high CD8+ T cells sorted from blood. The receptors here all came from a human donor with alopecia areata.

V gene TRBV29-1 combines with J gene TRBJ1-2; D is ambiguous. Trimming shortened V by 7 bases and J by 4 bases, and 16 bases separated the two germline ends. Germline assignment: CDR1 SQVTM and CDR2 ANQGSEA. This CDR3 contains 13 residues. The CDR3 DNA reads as TGCAGCGCCCCGCGGGAAGAAAGCTATGGCTACACCTTC. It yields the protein CSAPREESYGYTF.

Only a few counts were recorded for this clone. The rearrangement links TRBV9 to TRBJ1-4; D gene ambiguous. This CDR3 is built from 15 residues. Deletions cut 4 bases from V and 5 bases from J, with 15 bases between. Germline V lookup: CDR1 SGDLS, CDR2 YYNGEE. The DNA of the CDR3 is TGTGCCAGCAGCCCCCGAGGGCGGGAAAATGAAAAACTGTTTTTT. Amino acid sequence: CASSPRGRENEKLFF.

CDR3 sequence reads: CSAMDSYEQYF. The CDR3 coding sequence is TGCAGTGCTATGGACAGCTACGAGCAGTACTTC. The chain combines TRBV20-1 with TRBJ2-7, with D tentatively TRBD1 (6 bases). The CDR3 has 11 residues. The V gene lost 4 bases and the J gene lost 3 bases, with 7 bases spanning the gap. Per germline, CDR1 DFQATT and CDR2 SNEGSKA (reference sequence).

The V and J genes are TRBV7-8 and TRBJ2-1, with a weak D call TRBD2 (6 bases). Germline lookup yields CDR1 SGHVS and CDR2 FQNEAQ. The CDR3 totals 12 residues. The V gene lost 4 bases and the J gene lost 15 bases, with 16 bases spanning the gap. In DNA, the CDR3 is TGTGCCAGCAGCTACCTTAGCGGCCCGGGGTTCTTC. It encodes CASSYLSGPGFF.

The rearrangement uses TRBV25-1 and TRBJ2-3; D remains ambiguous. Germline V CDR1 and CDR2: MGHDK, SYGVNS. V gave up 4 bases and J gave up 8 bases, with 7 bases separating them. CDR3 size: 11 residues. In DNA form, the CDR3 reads TGTGCCAGCAGTGTGCAGATTACGCAGTATTTT. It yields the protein CASSVQITQYF.

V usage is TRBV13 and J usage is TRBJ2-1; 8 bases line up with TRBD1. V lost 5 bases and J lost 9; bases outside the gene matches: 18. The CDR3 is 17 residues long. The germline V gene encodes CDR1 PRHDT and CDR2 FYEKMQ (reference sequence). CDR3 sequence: CASSDMDREAFGSEQFF. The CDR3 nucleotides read TGTGCCAGCAGCGACATGGACAGGGAAGCGTTCGGTAGTGAGCAGTTCTTC.

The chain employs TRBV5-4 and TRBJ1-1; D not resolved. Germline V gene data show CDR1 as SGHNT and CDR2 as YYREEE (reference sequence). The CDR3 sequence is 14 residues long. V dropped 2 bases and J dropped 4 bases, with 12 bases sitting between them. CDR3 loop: CASSFGVEGTEAFF. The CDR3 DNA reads TGTGCCAGCAGCTTTGGTGTGGAAGGCACTGAAGCTTTCTTT.

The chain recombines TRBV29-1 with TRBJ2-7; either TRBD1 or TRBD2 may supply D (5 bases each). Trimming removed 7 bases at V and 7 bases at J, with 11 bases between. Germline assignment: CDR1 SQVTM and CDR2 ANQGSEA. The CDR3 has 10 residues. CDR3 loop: CSAGTGEQYF. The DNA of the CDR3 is TGCAGCGCAGGGACGGGGGAGCAGTACTTC.

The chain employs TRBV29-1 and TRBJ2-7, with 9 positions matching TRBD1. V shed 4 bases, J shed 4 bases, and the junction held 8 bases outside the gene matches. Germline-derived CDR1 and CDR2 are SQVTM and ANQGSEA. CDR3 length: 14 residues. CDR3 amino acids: CSVASGTGLYEQYF. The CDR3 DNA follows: TGCAGCGTTGCTTCCGGGACAGGGCTGTACGAGCAGTACTTC.

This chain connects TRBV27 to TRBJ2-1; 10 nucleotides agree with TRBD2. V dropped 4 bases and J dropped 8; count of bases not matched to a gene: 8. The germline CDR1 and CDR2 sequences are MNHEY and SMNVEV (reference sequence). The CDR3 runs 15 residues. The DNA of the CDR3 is TGTGCCAGCAGTTCGAGCGGGAGGGCCGTAGATGAGCAGTTCTTC. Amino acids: CASSSSGRAVDEQFF.

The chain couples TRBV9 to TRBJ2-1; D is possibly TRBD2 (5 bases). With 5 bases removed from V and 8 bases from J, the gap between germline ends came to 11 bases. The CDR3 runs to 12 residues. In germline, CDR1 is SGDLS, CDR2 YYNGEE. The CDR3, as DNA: TGTGCCAGCAGTAACCTGCGGGATGAGCAGTTCTTC. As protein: CASSNLRDEQFF.

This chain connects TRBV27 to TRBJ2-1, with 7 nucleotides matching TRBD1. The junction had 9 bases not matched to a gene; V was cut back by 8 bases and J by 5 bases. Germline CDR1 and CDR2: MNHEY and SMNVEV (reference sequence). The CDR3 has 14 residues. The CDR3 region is CASGSGTDDNEQFF. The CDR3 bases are TGTGCCAGCGGTTCCGGGACAGATGACAATGAGCAGTTCTTC.

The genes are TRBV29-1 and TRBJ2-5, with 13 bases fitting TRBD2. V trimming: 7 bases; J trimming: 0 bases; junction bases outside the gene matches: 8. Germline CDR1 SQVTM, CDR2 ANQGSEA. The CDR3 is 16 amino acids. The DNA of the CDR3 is TGCAGCGCGGGGACTAGCGGGAATTTGTACCAAGAGACCCAGTACTTC. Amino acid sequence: CSAGTSGNLYQETQYF. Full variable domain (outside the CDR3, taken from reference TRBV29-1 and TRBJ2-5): SAVISQKPSRDICQRGTSLTIQCQVDSQVTMMFWYRQQPGQSLTLIATANQGSEATYESGFVIDKFPISRPNLTFSTLTVSNMSPEDSSIYLCSAGTSGNLYQETQYFGPGTRLLVL.

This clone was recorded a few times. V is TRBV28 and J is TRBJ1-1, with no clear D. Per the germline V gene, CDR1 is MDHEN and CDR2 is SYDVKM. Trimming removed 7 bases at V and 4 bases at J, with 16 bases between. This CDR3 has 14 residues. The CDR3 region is CASKFTIRSTEAFF. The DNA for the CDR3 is TGTGCCAGCAAGTTTACCATAAGATCCACTGAAGCTTTCTTT. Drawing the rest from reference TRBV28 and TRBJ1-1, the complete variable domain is DVKVTQSSRYLVKRTGEKVFLECVQDMDHENMFWYRQDPGLGLRLIYFSYDVKMKEKGDIPEGYSVSREKKERFSLILESASTNQTSMYLCASKFTIRSTEAFFGQGTRLTVV.

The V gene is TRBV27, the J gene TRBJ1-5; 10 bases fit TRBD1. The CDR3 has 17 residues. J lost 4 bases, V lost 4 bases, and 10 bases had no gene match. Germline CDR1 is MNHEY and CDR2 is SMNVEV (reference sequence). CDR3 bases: TGTGCCAGCAGTTCGGGACAGGGGATGGCTGGAAATCAGCCCCAGCATTTT. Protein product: CASSSGQGMAGNQPQHF.

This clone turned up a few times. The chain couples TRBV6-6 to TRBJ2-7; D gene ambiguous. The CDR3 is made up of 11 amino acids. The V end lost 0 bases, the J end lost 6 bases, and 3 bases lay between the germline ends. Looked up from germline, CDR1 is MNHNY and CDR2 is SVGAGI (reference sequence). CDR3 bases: TGTGCCAGCAGTTACTCTGGCGAGCAGTACTTC. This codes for CASSYSGEQYF.

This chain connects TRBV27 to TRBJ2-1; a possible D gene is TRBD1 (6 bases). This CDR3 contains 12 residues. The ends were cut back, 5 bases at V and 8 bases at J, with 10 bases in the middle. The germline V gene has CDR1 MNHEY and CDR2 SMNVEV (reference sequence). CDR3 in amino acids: CASSPGGHEQFF. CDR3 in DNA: TGTGCCAGCAGTCCTGGGGGCCATGAGCAGTTCTTC.

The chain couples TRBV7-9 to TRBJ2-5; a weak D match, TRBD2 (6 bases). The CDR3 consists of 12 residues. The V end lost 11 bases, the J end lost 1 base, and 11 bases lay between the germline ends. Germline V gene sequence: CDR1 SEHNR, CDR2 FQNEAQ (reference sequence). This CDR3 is CAGGTIQETQYF. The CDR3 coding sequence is TGTGCCGGGGGGACGATCCAAGAGACCCAGTACTTC.

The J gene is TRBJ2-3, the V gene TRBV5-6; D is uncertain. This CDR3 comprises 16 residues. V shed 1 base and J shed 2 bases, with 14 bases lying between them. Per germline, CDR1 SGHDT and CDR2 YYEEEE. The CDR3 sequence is CASSLSRHTFTDTQYF. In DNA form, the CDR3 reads TGTGCCAGCAGCTTGTCGAGACATACCTTCACAGATACGCAGTATTTT.

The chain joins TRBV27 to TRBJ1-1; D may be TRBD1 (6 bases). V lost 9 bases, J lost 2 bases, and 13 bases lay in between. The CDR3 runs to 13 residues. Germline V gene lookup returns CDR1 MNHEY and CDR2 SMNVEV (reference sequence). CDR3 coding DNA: TGTGCCAGTTGCCTCAGGGGAAACACTGAAGCTTTCTTT. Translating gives CASCLRGNTEAFF.

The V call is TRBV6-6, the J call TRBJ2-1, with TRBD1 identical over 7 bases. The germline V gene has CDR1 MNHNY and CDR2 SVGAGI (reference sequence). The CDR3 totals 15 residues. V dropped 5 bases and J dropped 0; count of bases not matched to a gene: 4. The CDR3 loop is CASSPGTDSYNEQFF. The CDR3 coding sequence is TGTGCCAGCAGTCCCGGGACAGACTCCTACAATGAGCAGTTCTTC.

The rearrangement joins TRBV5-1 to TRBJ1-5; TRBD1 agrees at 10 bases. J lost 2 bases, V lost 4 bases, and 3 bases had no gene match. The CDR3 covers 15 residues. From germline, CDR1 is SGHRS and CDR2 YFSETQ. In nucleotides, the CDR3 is TGCGCCAGCAGCCTGACAGGGGGCGGCAATCAGCCCCAGCATTTT. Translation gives CASSLTGGGNQPQHF.

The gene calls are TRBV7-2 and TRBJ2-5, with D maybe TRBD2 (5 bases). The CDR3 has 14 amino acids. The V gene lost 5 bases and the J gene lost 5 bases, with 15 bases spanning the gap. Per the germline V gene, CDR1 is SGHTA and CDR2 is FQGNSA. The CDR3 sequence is CASSPRTYGETQYF. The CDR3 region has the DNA TGTGCCAGCAGCCCCCGGACTTACGGGGAGACCCAGTACTTC.

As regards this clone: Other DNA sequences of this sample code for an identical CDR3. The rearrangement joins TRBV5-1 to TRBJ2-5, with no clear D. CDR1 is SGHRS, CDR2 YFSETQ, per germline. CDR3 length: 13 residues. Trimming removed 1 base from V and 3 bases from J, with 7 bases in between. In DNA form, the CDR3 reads TGCGCCAGCAGCTTGTCGGCGGAAGAGACCCAGTACTTC. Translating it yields CASSLSAEETQYF.

The CDR3 is CAWSMTGYYGYTF. Here the CDR3 DNA reads TGTGCCTGGAGCATGACAGGGTACTATGGCTACACCTTC. J is TRBJ1-2 and V is TRBV30, with TRBD1 identical over 7 bases. The CDR3 has 13 amino acids. With 3 bases clipped from V and 3 bases from J, the junction kept 4 bases outside the gene matches. CDR1 is GTSNPN, CDR2 SVGIG, per germline (reference sequence).

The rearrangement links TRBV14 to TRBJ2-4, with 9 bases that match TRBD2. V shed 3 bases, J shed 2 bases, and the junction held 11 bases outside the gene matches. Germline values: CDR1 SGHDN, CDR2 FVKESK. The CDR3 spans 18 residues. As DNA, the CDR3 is TGTGCCAGCAGCCACACGCGGGGGGGCATCAGAACCAAAAACATTCAGTACTTC. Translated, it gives CASSHTRGGIRTKNIQYF.